This TCR beta chain was recorded in a study of CD8+ T cells in alopecia areata. Study in general: In an open-label trial, patients got 5 to 10 mg tofacitinib twice daily.

Stated treatment: oral pan-JAK inhibitor, 5-10 mg twice daily. Study findings and constraints: The study found higher clonality in lesional than normal scalp, especially in alopecia totalis/universalis. Normal skin's resident alphabeta T cells are also sequenced in scalp samples. Uncertainty about whether baseline CD8+ expansion is linked to response remains, with one nonresponder.

This CDR3 spans 16 amino acids. V shed 4 bases and J 2 bases; nucleotides not matched to a gene: 5. CDR1 is SGHVS, CDR2 FQNEAQ, per germline. Extracted RNA was reverse transcribed into cDNA, the sequencing template. Here immunoSEQ multiplex PCR was the method, and the copy in TCRdb shows in-frame clones only, minus some. The sample lists around 99,000 clones, 65% to 85% seen once, with roughly 25% in the top ten. This clone has only a few counts. Its antigen is undetermined. This TCR was sampled from a human donor with alopecia areata. The starting material was CD8+ T cells sorted from blood, obtained at week 24, from a patient treated with tofacitinib. The J gene is TRBJ2-3, the V gene TRBV7-8; 11 positions match TRBD2. The CDR3: CASSSRLAGNTDTQYF. DNA of the CDR3: TGTGCCAGCAGCTCGAGACTAGCGGGGAACACAGATACGCAGTATTTT.